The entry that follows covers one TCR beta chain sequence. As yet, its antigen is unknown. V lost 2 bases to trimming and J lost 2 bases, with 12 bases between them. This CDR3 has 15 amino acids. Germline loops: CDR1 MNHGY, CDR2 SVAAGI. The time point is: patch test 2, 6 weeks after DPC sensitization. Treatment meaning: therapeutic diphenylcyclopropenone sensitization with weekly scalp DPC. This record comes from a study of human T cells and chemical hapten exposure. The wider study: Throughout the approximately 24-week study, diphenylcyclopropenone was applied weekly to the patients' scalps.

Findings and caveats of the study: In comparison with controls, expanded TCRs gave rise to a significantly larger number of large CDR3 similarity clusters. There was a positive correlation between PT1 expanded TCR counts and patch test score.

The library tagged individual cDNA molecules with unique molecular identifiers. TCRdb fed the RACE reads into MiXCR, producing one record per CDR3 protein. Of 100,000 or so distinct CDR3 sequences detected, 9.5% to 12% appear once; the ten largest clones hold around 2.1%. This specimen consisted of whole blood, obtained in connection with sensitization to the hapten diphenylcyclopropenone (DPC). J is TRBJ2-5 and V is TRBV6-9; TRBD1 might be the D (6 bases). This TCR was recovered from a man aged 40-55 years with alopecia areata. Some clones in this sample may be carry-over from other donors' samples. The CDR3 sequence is CASSYGDNPQETQYF. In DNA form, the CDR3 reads TGTGCCAGCAGTTATGGGGACAACCCTCAAGAGACCCAGTACTTC.